This T cell receptor (beta chain) was sequenced for a study of cytomegalovirus exposure and HLA in healthy donors. Study results and caveats: Exclusion applied to some V segments, including TRBV6-2 and TRBV6-3, as they were indistinguishable.

Germline trimming cut 6 bases from V and 3 bases from J; bases unmatched to any gene: 7. CDR3 length: 14 residues. The germline V gene has CDR1 LNHDA and CDR2 SQIVND (reference sequence). PCR primers comprised 60 Vbeta and 13 Jbeta primers. Here immunoSEQ multiplex PCR was the method, and the copy in TCRdb shows in-frame clones only, minus some. In the table there are about 67,000 clones, around 63% of which are singletons. Notes on this clone: Its specificity is unknown.

Donors were nominally healthy when sampled, though unrecorded immune exposures were likely. The sequencing input was PBMCs. The V and J genes are TRBV19 and TRBJ1-2, with TRBD1 matching over 7 bases. This sequence originates from a woman in her twenties or thirties in good health and CMV-seronegative. The CDR3 DNA reads TGTGCCAGTAGCAAAGACAGGGACGACTATGGCTACACCTTC. This sequence encodes CASSKDRDDYGYTF.